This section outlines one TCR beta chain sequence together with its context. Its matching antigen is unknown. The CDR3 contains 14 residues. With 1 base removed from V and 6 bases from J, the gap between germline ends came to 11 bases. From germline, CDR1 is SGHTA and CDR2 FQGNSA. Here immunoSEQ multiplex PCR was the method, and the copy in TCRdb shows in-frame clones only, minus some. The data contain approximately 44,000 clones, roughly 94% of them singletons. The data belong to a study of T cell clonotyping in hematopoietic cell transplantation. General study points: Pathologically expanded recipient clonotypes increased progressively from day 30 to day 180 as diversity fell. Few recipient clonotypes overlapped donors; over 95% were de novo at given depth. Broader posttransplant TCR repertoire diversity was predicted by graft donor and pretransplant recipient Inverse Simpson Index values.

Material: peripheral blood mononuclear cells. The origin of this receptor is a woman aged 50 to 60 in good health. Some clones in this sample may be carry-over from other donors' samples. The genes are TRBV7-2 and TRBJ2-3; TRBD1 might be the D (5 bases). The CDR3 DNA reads TGTGCCAGCAGCTTAGTTGCCAGGGTTGATACGCAGTATTTT. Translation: CASSLVARVDTQYF. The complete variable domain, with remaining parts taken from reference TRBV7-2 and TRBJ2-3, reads GAGVSQSPSNKVTEKGKDVELRCDPISGHTALYWYRQSLGQGLEFLIYFQGNSAPDKSGLPSDRFSAERTGGSVSTLTIQRTQQEDSAVYLCASSLVARVDTQYFGPGTRLTVL.